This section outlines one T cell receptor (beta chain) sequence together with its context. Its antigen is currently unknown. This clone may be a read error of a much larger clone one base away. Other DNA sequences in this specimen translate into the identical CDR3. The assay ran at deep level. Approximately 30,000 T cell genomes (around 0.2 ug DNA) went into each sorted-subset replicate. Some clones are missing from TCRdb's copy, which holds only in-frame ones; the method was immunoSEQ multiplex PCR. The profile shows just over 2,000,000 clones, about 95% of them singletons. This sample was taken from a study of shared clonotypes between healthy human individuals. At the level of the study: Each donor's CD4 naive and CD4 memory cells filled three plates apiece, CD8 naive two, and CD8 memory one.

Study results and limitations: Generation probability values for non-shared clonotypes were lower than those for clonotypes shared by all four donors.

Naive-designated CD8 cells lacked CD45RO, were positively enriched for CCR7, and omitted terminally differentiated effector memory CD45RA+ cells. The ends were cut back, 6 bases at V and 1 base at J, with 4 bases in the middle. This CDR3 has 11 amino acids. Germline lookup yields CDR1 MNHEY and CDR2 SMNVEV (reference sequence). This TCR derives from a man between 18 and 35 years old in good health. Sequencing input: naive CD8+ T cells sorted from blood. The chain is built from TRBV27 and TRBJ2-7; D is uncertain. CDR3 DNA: TGTGCCAGCAGCTCTTCCTACGAGCAGTACTTC. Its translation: CASSSSYEQYF.